This T cell receptor beta chain was retrieved from a study of T cells in Graves' hyperthyroidism and ophthalmopathy. For the study at large: Prior to any treatment, at the point of initial diagnosis, peripheral blood was collected.

Amplification targeted TCR beta CDR3 regions from RNA transcripts. The HTBI primer set served for first-round RT-PCR of the TCR CDR3. TCRdb passed the multiplex PCR reads through MiXCR, listing each CDR3 protein once. The sample has 600,000 to 650,000 distinct CDR3 sequences; roughly 20% are singletons. Cells are PBMCs isolated from about 10 ml of fresh blood. This clonotype turned up a few times. Its antigen is still unknown. This CDR3 region has 15 residues. The V segment lost 0 bases and the J segment 3 bases; nucleotides outside the gene matches: 2. The germline V gene has CDR1 MNHEY and CDR2 SVGAGI. Study-wide results and caveats: The model predicted ophthalmopathy a median roughly six months before onset. Among clonotypes expanded in thyroid above 0.001, most were also found in blood.

The TCR originated in a man aged 30-40 years with Graves' ophthalmopathy. What was sequenced was blood. The rearrangement links TRBV6-5 to TRBJ1-2; 9 bases match TRBD1. This chain's CDR3 is CASSYSGQGDYGYTF. In DNA, the CDR3 is TGTGCCAGCAGTTACTCGGGACAGGGAGACTATGGCTACACCTTC.